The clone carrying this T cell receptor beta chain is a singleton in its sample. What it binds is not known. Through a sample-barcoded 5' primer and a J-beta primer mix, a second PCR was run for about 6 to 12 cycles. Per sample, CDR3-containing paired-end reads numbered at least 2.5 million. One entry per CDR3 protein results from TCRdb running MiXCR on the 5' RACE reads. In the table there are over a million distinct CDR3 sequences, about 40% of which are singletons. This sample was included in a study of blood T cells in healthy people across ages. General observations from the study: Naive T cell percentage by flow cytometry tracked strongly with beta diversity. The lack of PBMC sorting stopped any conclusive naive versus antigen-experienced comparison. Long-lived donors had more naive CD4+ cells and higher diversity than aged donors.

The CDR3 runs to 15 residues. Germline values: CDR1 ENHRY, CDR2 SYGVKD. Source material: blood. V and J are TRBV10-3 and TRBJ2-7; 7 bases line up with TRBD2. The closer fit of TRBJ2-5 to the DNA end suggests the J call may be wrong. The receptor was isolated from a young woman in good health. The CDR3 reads CAISEGERGGETQYF. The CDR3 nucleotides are TGTGCCATCAGTGAAGGGGAGCGGGGAGGGGAGACCCAGTACTTC.